This T cell receptor (beta chain) was captured by sequencing in a study of blood T cells in healthy people across ages. Study-level findings and limits: The percentage of naive T cells correlated strongly with TCR beta diversity.

Germline V gene lookup returns CDR1 SGHTA and CDR2 FQGNSA. The CDR3 consists of 14 residues. As for this clonotype: The antigen remains unidentified. One end of the junction varies from germline; a read error may be responsible.

A second PCR, run for about 7 to 12 cycles, used a sample-barcoded 5' primer plus a J-beta primer mix. TCRdb itself ran the 5' RACE reads through MiXCR, one entry per CDR3 protein. The repertoire holds fewer than 700,000 distinct CDR3 sequences, less than 60% seen once, with roughly 25% in the top ten. The receptor comes from an elderly man in good health. Sample: blood. The rearrangement joins TRBV7-2 to TRBJ2-7, with TRBD2 as a possible D gene (5 bases). The CDR3 spells CASSVAFLHYEQYF. CDR3 bases: TGTGCCAGCAGCGTAGCGTTTTTACACTACGAGCAGTACTTC. The whole variable domain, remainder taken from reference TRBV7-2 and TRBJ2-7, is GAGVSQSPSNKVTEKGKDVELRCDPISGHTALYWYRQSLGQGLEFLIYFQGNSAPDKSGLPSDRFSAERTGGSVSTLTIQRTQQEDSAVYLCASSVAFLHYEQYFGPGTRLTVT.